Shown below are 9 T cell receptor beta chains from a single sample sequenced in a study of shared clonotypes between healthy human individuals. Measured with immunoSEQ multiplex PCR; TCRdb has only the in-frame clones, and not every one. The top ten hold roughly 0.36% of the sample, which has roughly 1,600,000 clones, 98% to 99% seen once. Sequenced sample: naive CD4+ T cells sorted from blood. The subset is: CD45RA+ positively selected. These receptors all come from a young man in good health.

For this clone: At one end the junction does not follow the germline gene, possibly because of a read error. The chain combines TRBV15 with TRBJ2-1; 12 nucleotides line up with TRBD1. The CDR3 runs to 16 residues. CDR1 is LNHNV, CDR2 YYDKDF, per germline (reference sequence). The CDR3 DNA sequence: TGTGCCACCAGCACCTATCCCGGGGACAGGGGGCAAGTCGCGGTCTTC. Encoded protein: CATSTYPGDRGQVAVF. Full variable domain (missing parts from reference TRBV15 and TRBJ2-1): DAMVIQNPRYQVTQFGKPVTLSCSQTLNHNVMYWYQQKSSQAPKLLFHYYDKDFNNEADTPDNFQSRRPNTSFCFLDIRSPGLGDTAMYLCATSTYPGDRGQVAVFGPGTRLTVL.

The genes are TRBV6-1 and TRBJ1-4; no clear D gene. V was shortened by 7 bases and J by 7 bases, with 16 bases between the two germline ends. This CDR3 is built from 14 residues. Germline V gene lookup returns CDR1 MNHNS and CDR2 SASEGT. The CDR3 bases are TGTGCCAGCACCAGGATGGGGTTGGGTGAAAAACTGTTTTTT. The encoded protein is CASTRMGLGEKLFF.

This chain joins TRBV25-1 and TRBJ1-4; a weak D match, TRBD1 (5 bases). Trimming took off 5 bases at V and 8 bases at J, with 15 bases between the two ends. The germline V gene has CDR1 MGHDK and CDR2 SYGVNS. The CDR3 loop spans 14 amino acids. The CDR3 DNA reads TGTGCCAGCAGTATTCCAGGGTTGGAGGAAAAACTGTTTTTT. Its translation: CASSIPGLEEKLFF.

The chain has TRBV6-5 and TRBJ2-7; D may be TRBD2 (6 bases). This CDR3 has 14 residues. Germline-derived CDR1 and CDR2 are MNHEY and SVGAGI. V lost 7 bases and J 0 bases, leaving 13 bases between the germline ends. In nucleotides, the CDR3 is TGTGCCAGCACCCGGGACGGGAGCTCCTACGAGCAGTACTTC. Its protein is CASTRDGSSYEQYF.

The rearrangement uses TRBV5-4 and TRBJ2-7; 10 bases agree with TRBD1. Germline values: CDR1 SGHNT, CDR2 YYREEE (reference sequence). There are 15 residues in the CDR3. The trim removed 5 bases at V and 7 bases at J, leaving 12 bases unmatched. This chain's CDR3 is CASSKKTGGADEQYF. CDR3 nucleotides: TGTGCCAGCAGTAAAAAGACAGGGGGCGCGGATGAGCAGTACTTC.

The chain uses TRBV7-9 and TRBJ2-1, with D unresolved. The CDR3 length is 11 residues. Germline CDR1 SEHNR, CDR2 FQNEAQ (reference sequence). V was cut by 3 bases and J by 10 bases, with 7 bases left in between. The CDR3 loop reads CASSFLKEQFF. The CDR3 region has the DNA TGTGCCAGCAGCTTTCTCAAAGAGCAGTTCTTC.

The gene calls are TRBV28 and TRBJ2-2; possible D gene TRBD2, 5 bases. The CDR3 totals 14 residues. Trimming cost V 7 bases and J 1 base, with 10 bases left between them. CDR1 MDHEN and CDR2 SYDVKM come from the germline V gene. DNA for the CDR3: TGTGCCAGCATAAGGAGGCTGAACACCGGGGAGCTGTTTTTT. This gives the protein CASIRRLNTGELFF. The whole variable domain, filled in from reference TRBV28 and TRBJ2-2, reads DVKVTQSSRYLVKRTGEKVFLECVQDMDHENMFWYRQDPGLGLRLIYFSYDVKMKEKGDIPEGYSVSREKKERFSLILESASTNQTSMYLCASIRRLNTGELFFGEGSRLTVL.

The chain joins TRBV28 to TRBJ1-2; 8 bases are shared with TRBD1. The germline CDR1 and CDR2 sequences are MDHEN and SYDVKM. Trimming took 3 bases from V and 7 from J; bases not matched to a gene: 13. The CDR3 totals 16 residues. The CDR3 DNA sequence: TGTGCCAGCAGTTTGGAGCAAAGACGGACAGGGTTTGGCTACACCTTC. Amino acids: CASSLEQRRTGFGYTF.

The CDR3 DNA sequence: TGTGCCAGCAGCAACCCCTGCCGGGCGGATGACTCCTACGAGCAGTACTTC. Amino acids: CASSNPCRADDSYEQYF. The rearrangement joins TRBV21-1 to TRBJ2-7. TRBV21-1 is termed a pseudogene. The CDR3 is 17 residues long.